This T cell receptor beta chain was retrieved from a study of blood T cell repertoires in COVID-19. Turning to the study itself: Spain, Italy and the United States supplied samples that represented acute and convalescent COVID-19. PBMCs, B-cell-depleted T cells, or T cells provided the cDNA or gDNA that made up the material.

CDR3 length: 14 amino acids. Trimming took off 3 bases at V and 0 bases at J, with 11 bases between the two ends. Germline CDR1 is GTSNPN and CDR2 is SVGIG (reference sequence). In the original analysis: Amplified reference gene primers provided the basis for estimating nucleated cell counts. Clones were read by immunoSEQ multiplex PCR, and TCRdb kept only the in-frame ones, dropping some. V, J and clone size derive from that table, while D and trimming were established from the DNA sequence. The data contain approximately 150,000 clones, about 91% of them seen just once; the ten biggest clones take up about 28%.

The source is a human donor in a cohort sampled during active COVID-19. The V gene is TRBV30, the J gene TRBJ1-1, with a tentative D call TRBD1 (5 bases). Material: peripheral blood. This CDR3 is CAWSPGGMNTEAFF. In nucleotides, the CDR3 is TGTGCCTGGAGCCCCGGGGGAATGAACACTGAAGCTTTCTTT. Together with reference TRBV30 and TRBJ1-1, the CDR3 gives the full variable domain: SQTIHQWPATLVQPVGSPLSLECTVEGTSNPNLYWYRQAAGRGLQLLFYSVGIGQISSEVPQNLSASRPQDRQFILSSKKLLLSDSGFYLCAWSPGGMNTEAFFGQGTRLTVV.